Below, 22 T cell receptor beta chains from the same sample are listed, as sequenced in a study of T cells in women clearing cervical HPV infection. Assay used: immunoSEQ multiplex PCR; TCRdb lists only in-frame clones, some missing. This table lists under 50,000 clones. The sample consisted of blood buffy coat. Receptors were obtained from a woman aged 18 to 69 with a cervical HPV16 infection that either progressed to CIN3+ or cleared (not recorded which).

As to this clone: Coverage ceases 3 residues before the CDR3 finishes, and the germline J gene fills in the end. V usage is TRBV19 and J usage is TRBJ1-5; 9 nucleotides agree with TRBD1. The CDR3 runs 14 residues. V lost 5 bases to trimming and J lost 6 bases; unmatched junction nucleotides: 5. Per germline, CDR1 LNHDA and CDR2 SQIVND (reference sequence). CDR3 DNA, as far as it was read: TGTGCCAGTAGTTTGACAGGGGGGAGTCAGCCC. Protein product: CASSLTGGSQP. The complete CDR3 protein is CASSLTGGSQPQHF.

As concerns this clone: The read gets to within 3 residues of the CDR3 end, and the germline J gene fills in the rest. The rearrangement joins TRBV19 to TRBJ1-6; weak D call: TRBD1 (5 bases). Per the germline V gene, CDR1 is LNHDA and CDR2 is SQIVND (reference sequence). There are 14 residues in the CDR3. V dropped 3 bases and J dropped 7 bases, with 10 bases sitting between them. The sequenced part of the CDR3 DNA is TGTGCCAGTAGTATGGGACTCCTAAATTCACCC. This translates into CASSMGLLNSP. The complete CDR3 protein is CASSMGLLNSPLHF.

In regard to this clone: The CDR3 goes on 3 residues after the read ends, and that part is filled in from the germline J gene. The chain joins TRBV20-1 to TRBJ2-5; D might be TRBD1 (5 bases). Germline CDR1 and CDR2: DFQATT and SNEGSKA (reference sequence). V shed 3 bases and J shed 1 base, with 6 bases lying between them. The CDR3 has 12 residues. The sequenced part of the CDR3 DNA is TGCAGTGCTAGCAGGGTCCAAGAGACC. It is translated as CSASRVQET. The whole CDR3 protein reads CSASRVQETQYF.

About this clone itself: The missing CDR3 end, 3 residues past where the read stops, is filled in from the germline J gene. The chain has TRBV7-2 and TRBJ2-4, with D uncertain. The germline V gene has CDR1 SGHTA and CDR2 FQGNSA. This CDR3 has 13 amino acids. The CDR3 is CASSREVNYGQYF. Partial CDR3 DNA: TGTGCCAGCAGCCGAGAGGTTAACTATGGT.

As regards this clone: The read ends 3 residues early relative to the CDR3; the germline J gene fills the gap. The rearrangement joins TRBV7-2 to TRBJ2-7, with TRBD1 as a possible D gene (5 bases). CDR1 SGHTA and CDR2 FQGNSA come from the germline V gene. Trimming removed 1 base at V and 2 bases at J, with 12 bases between. The CDR3 is 15 amino acids. The CDR3 protein is CASSLGAGPAYEQYF. The sequenced part of the CDR3 DNA is TGTGCCAGCAGCTTAGGGGCAGGGCCAGCCTACGAG. Supplemented by reference TRBV7-2 and TRBJ2-7, the full variable domain reads GAGVSQSPSNKVTEKGKDVELRCDPISGHTALYWYRQSLGQGLEFLIYFQGNSAPDKSGLPSDRFSAERTGGSVSTLTIQRTQQEDSAVYLCASSLGAGPAYEQYFGPGTRLTVT.

On this clone itself: The missing CDR3 end, 3 residues past where the read stops, is filled in from the germline J gene. The chain carries TRBV20-1 and TRBJ2-7, with 7 bases lining up with TRBD1. This CDR3 is 13 amino acids long. Germline V gene sequence: CDR1 DFQATT, CDR2 SNEGSKA (reference sequence). Trimming cost V 6 bases and J 4 bases; bases outside gene matches: 9. The part of the CDR3 DNA that was read is TGCAGTGCCTCGGGACAGACAAATTACGAG. Amino acids: CSASGQTNYE. The entire CDR3 reads CSASGQTNYEQYF.

For this clone: The junction does not match germline at one end; this may be a read error. Sequencing ends 3 residues short of the CDR3 end; the germline J gene provides the rest. Additional DNA sequences in this sample encode the identical CDR3. This chain connects TRBV7-2 to TRBJ1-3; D possibly corresponds to TRBD1 (6 bases). This CDR3 comprises 13 residues. Per germline, CDR1 SGHTA and CDR2 FQGNSA. Incomplete CDR3 DNA: TGTGCCAGCAGCTTAGACAGGGACAACACT. Translation: CASSLDRDNT. The full CDR3 is CASSLDRDNTIYF.

With respect to this clone: Sequencing ends 3 residues short of the CDR3 end; the germline J gene provides the rest. This chain joins TRBV7-3 and TRBJ2-3; 10 bases fit TRBD1. CDR3 length: 21 amino acids. Germline loops: CDR1 SGHTA, CDR2 FQGTGA. The sequenced part of the CDR3 DNA is TGTGCCAGCAGCTTAAGGATTAATTCCGGGACAGGGGTAATGGGGGATCAGCCG. Its protein is CASSLRINSGTGVMGDQP. The entire CDR3 protein is CASSLRINSGTGVMGDQPQYF.

Of note for this clone: The CDR3 end is not reached by the read, which stops 3 residues before it; the germline J gene fills it in. The rearrangement links TRBV18 to TRBJ2-2; no reliable D call. The V gene's germline CDR1 is KGHSH and CDR2 LQKENI. The CDR3 has 13 amino acids. V shed 3 bases and J shed 5 bases, with 7 bases lying between them. The CDR3 DNA, read in part, is TGTGCCAGCTCACCGAGCTCTACCGGGGAG. Protein product: CASSPSSTGE. From start to end, the CDR3 is CASSPSSTGELFF.

The sequenced part of the CDR3 DNA is TGTGCCAGTAGTACCGGACAGGGGTCTAACAATGAG. Translating it yields CASSTGQGSNNE. The CDR3 as a whole reads CASSTGQGSNNEQFF. The V call is TRBV19, the J call TRBJ2-1; 9 bases map to TRBD1. The CDR3 end is not reached by the read, which stops 3 residues before it; the germline J gene fills it in. The CDR3 covers 15 residues. V lost 4 bases to trimming and J lost 5 bases; unmatched junction nucleotides: 6. Germline V gene sequence: CDR1 LNHDA, CDR2 SQIVND (reference sequence).

Comment on this clone: The read halts 3 residues ahead of the CDR3 end, with the missing end drawn from the germline J gene. J is TRBJ2-5 and V is TRBV20-1, with D perhaps matching TRBD2 (5 bases). The CDR3 totals 13 residues. The germline V and J ends were trimmed by 3 bases and 1 base, with 9 bases remaining between them. Germline assignment: CDR1 DFQATT and CDR2 SNEGSKA (reference sequence). The covered CDR3 bases are TGCAGTGCTAGTTCGAGCGGCCAAGAGACC. It translates to CSASSSGQET. The full CDR3 protein reads CSASSSGQETQYF.

This clone counts as medium-sized by frequency. The read terminates 3 residues ahead of where the CDR3 ends, so the germline J gene completes it. Other DNA sequences of this sample code for an identical CDR3. The chain has TRBV19 and TRBJ1-2, with TRBD1 identical over 7 bases. Germline V gene lookup returns CDR1 LNHDA and CDR2 SQIVND (reference sequence). The CDR3 covers 17 residues. The CDR3 sequence: CASSIDLSTGQGEGYTF. The CDR3 DNA, read in part, is TGTGCCAGTAGTATAGATCTGTCGACAGGGCAAGGTGAAGGC.

About this clone: The CDR3 goes on 3 residues after the read ends, and that part is filled in from the germline J gene. This chain joins TRBV20-1 and TRBJ2-7, with 9 nucleotides matching TRBD1. The CDR3 spans 12 residues. J was trimmed by 5 bases and V by 6 bases; bases with no gene match: 5. CDR1 is DFQATT and CDR2 is SNEGSKA in the germline V gene (reference sequence). The covered CDR3 bases are TGCAGTGCGGGGACAGGGTCCCACGAG. As protein: CSAGTGSHE. The whole CDR3 sequence is CSAGTGSHEQYF.

In regard to this clone: The CDR3 end lies 3 residues beyond the end of the read and is filled in from the germline J gene. V is TRBV20-1 and J is TRBJ2-7; D uncertain. Germline V gene lookup returns CDR1 DFQATT and CDR2 SNEGSKA (reference sequence). Trimming took off 6 bases at V and 6 bases at J, with 18 bases between the two ends. The CDR3 totals 13 residues. CDR3 loop: CSAGSGLLAEQYF. CDR3 DNA, as far as it was read: TGCAGTGCCGGATCGGGTCTCCTTGCCGAG.

Remarks on this clone: The read ends 3 residues early relative to the CDR3; the germline J gene fills the gap. The V gene is TRBV30, the J gene TRBJ2-7; tentative D call: TRBD1 (5 bases). The length of the CDR3 is 11 residues. Trimming left V 5 bases short and J 1 base short, with 6 bases between. Germline assignment: CDR1 GTSNPN and CDR2 SVGIG (reference sequence). CDR3 sequence: CAWDRSYEQYF. The DNA read from the CDR3 is TGTGCCTGGGACAGATCCTACGAG.

Comments on this clone: The read finishes 3 residues shy of the CDR3 end, and the germline J gene is used to complete it. This rearrangement joins TRBV2 to TRBJ2-5, with 16 nucleotides matching TRBD2. This CDR3 has 16 amino acids. V gave up 7 bases and J gave up 4 bases; unmatched junction bases: 6. The germline V gene has CDR1 SNHLY and CDR2 FYNNEI. The CDR3 reads CASTGLAGGLGETQYF. The sequenced CDR3 bases are TGTGCCAGCACGGGACTAGCGGGAGGGTTAGGAGAGACC.

About this clone: The observed sequence ends 3 residues before the CDR3 terminus, with the missing tail filled in from the germline J gene. The V and J genes are TRBV14 and TRBJ2-3, with 12 positions matching TRBD2. This CDR3 spans 15 amino acids. Germline loops: CDR1 SGHDN, CDR2 FVKESK. V shed 4 bases, J shed 5 bases, and the junction held 4 bases outside the gene matches. The CDR3 bases that were read are TGTGCCAGCAGCCCTAGCGGGAGGGCCAGAGATACG. Protein product: CASSPSGRARDT. The CDR3 as a whole reads CASSPSGRARDTQYF. Full variable domain (rest looked up from reference TRBV14 and TRBJ2-3): EAGVTQFPSHSVIEKGQTVTLRCDPISGHDNLYWYRRVMGKEIKFLLHFVKESKQDESGMPNNRFLAERTGGTYSTLKVQPAELEDSGVYFCASSPSGRARDTQYFGPGTRLTVL.

A word on this clone: Read data end 3 residues before the CDR3 end; the end is taken from the germline J gene. Other DNA sequences within the sample encode an identical CDR3. V gene TRBV5-1 combines with J gene TRBJ1-2; D is undetermined. Germline-derived CDR1 and CDR2 are SGHRS and YFSETQ. This CDR3 is built from 14 residues. CDR3 in amino acids: CASSLGLAGYDYTF. The CDR3 bases that were read are TGCGCCAGCAGCCTCGGACTAGCAGGCTACGAC. The entire variable domain, with the rest obtained from reference TRBV5-1 and TRBJ1-2, is as follows: KAGVTQTPRYLIKTRGQQVTLSCSPISGHRSVSWYQQTPGQGLQFLFEYFSETQRNKGNFPGRFSGRQFSNSRSEMNVSTLELGDSALYLCASSLGLAGYDYTFGSGTRLTVV.

A remark on this clone: Read sequence stops 3 residues before the CDR3 end, and the germline J gene provides the missing end. The chain couples TRBV5-1 to TRBJ1-4; D unclear. This CDR3 has 16 amino acids. CDR1 is SGHRS and CDR2 is YFSETQ in the germline V gene. V was pared by 4 bases and J by 7 bases, with 20 bases between. The CDR3 reads CASSPPVPGAGEKLFF. CDR3 bases read: TGCGCCAGCAGCCCCCCCGTCCCAGGAGCAGGTGAAAAA.

CDR3 bases read: TGTGCCAGCAGCGTCAGGGGTTCCACTGAA. This gives the protein CASSVRGSTE. The whole CDR3 protein is CASSVRGSTEAFF. The V call is TRBV6-2 or TRBV6-3, the J call TRBJ1-1; possible D gene TRBD1, 6 bases. The missing CDR3 end, 3 residues past where the read stops, is filled in from the germline J gene. CDR1 MNHEY and CDR2 SVGEGT come from the germline V gene. Trimming removed 6 bases from V and 4 bases from J, with 12 bases in between. CDR3 size: 13 residues.

On this clone: The CDR3 goes on 3 residues after the read ends, and that part is filled in from the germline J gene. V gene TRBV20-1 combines with J gene TRBJ2-2, with D uncertain. This CDR3 region has 13 residues. Germline CDR1 and CDR2: DFQATT and SNEGSKA (reference sequence). CDR3 bases read: TGCAGTGCTAGAGGTGCAACTAATGAAAAG. Translating it yields CSARGATNEK. The CDR3, in full, reads CSARGATNEKLFF.

On this clone: The read ends 3 residues before the CDR3 terminus; that terminus is restored from the germline J gene. This sequence joins TRBV19 and TRBJ2-1, with 15 bases matching TRBD2. This CDR3 region has 15 residues. The trim removed 7 bases at V and 8 bases at J, leaving 6 bases unmatched. Germline V gene lookup returns CDR1 LNHDA and CDR2 SQIVND (reference sequence). The CDR3 DNA, read in part, is TGTGCCAGTAAGAGGGGGACTAGCGGGGGGTATGAG. Translated: CASKRGTSGGYE. The full CDR3 protein reads CASKRGTSGGYEQFF.